The table lists the clone carrying this T cell receptor (beta chain) with many counts. Its antigen is not identified. Attachment of unique molecular identifiers to individual cDNA molecules was performed. TCRdb re-called the 5' RACE reads with MiXCR, one entry per CDR3 protein. The sample gives under 70,000 distinct CDR3 sequences, roughly 7.8% of which show up once; under 12% is in the top ten. V gave up 6 bases and J gave up 2 bases, with 17 bases separating them. CDR3 length equals 16 residues. Germline V gene data show CDR1 as SEHNR and CDR2 as FQNEAQ (reference sequence). This sample stems from a study of early T cells in non-severe SARS-CoV-2 infection. Study details: Unsorted whole-blood RNA was sequenced in bulk, leaving chains unpaired. Study-level points and caveats: Clonotype matching in VDJdb favored anti-spike CD8 responses and did not capture private and CD4 specificities.

The sample was whole blood, taken at baseline. The chain combines TRBV7-9 with TRBJ1-3; D remains unclear. The TCR was taken from an adult who was a healthcare worker with PCR-confirmed SARS-CoV-2 infection or an uninfected control (not recorded which). CDR3 in amino acids: CASSHAASLAGNTIYF. The CDR3 region has the DNA TGTGCCAGCAGTCATGCCGCCTCCTTGGCTGGAAACACCATATATTTT.